The clone carrying this T cell receptor beta chain was counted many times. Its antigen remains unknown. A second about 7 to 11 cycle PCR used barcoded and J-beta primers. A template-switch adaptor with 12 random nucleotides tagged each cDNA molecule. TCRdb reprocessed the 5' RACE reads via MiXCR and lists one record per CDR3 protein. The sample includes hundreds of thousands of distinct CDR3 sequences, roughly three fifths of them seen just once. The data stem from a study of blood T cells in healthy people across ages. Study-level results: More naive CD4+ cells and higher diversity marked long-lived donors relative to aged donors. Roughly linear declines in TCR beta diversity per million T cells occurred with age.

The specimen sequenced was blood. This sequence originates from a man in his forties or fifties in good health.

DNA for the CDR3: TGTGCCAGCAGCCCGACGGGGTTGAACACTGAAGCTTTCTTT. Protein product: CASSPTGLNTEAFF. The chain uses TRBV18 and TRBJ1-1; D is unresolved. The V end lost 8 bases, the J end lost 0 bases, and 13 bases lay between the germline ends. The CDR3 has 14 residues. Germline lookup yields CDR1 KGHSH and CDR2 LQKENI.